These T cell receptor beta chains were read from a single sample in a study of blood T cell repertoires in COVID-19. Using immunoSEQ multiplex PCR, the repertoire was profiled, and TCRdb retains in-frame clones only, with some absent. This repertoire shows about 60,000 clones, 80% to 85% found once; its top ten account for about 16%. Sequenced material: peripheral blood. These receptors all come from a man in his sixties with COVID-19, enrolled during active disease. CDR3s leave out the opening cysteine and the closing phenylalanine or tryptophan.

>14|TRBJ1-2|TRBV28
ASSTGGGNTNYGYT
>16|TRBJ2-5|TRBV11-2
ASSLDRGLAGGGETQY
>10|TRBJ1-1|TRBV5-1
ASSFGGTEAF
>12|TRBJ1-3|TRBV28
ASSRDSSGNTIY
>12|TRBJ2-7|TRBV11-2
ASSRAASTYEQY
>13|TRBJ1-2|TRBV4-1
ASSQEGTGRVGYT
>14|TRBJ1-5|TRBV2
ASSEAEGANNQPQH
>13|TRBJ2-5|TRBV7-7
ASSTGQGGQETQY
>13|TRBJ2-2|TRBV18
ASSPPSEGFGELF
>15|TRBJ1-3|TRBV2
ATQGEVPSLSGNTIY
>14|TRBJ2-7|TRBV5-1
ASRSTRAFNSYEQY
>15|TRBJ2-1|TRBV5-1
ASSPGEGEDSYNEQF
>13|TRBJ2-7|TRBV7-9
ASSLGQGAVHEQY
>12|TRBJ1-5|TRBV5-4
ASSLAGRDQPQH
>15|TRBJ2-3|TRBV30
AQWGQSLAGWTDTQY
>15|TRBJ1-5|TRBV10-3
AISESGGVSPNQPQH
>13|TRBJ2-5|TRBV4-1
ASSRGDRGGETQY
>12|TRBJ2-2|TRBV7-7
ASSLGRGTGELF
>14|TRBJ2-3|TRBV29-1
SAEGAGMGGTDTQY
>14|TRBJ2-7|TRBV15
ATSRDRVDFSYEQY
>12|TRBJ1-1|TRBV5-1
ASSLGGIRDEAF
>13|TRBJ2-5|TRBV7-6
ASSFIQGRQETQY
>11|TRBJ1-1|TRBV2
ASEQELNTEAF
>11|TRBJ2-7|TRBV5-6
ASRRTGREEQY
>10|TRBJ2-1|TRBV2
ASRERGNEQF
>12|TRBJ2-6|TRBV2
ASGRGSGANVLT
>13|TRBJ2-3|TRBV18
ASSFRDLGTDTQY
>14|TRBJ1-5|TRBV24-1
ATSESGTGEYRPQH
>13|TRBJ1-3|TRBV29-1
SVLGAGETGNTIY
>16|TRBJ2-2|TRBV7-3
ASSAEVLGSGPTGELF
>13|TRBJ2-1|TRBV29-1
SAGTGGHSYNEQF
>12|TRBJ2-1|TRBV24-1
ATMASGPYNEQF
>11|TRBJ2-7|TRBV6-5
ASVKGASGEQY
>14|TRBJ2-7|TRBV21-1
ASSNPPRGNAYEQY
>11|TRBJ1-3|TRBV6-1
ASSELSGNTIY
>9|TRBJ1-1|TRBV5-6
ASRKQAEAF
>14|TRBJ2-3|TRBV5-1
ASSIRAGATTDTQY
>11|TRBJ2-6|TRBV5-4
ASSPGGANVLT
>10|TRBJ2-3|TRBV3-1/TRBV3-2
ASSQVSDTQY
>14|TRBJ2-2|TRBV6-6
ASSPTTGPNTGELF
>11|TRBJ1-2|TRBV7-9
ASSIRSGDGYT